This T cell receptor beta chain was identified in a study of identical twins. Each CDR3 protein gets one entry after TCRdb re-called the 5' RACE reads with MiXCR. The sample lists fewer than 350,000 distinct CDR3 sequences; under 9.5% were seen once. This clonotype was observed at least ten times. The antigen is unknown. Unmatched junction bases numbered 13, after V lost 7 bases and J lost 4 bases. The CDR3 length is 16 residues. Germline V gene sequence: CDR1 DFQATT, CDR2 SNEGSKA (reference sequence). The study's findings and limits: Abundant beta clonotypes from cord blood had fewer insertions, unlike memory repertoires, which showed none. A partial confounding effect on zero-insertion analyses could come from invariant MAIT and iNKT cells.

Every donor was a healthy Caucasian. These data were also reused for a study on yellow fever vaccine responses in identical twins.

This rearrangement joins TRBV20-1 to TRBJ2-1; 10 nucleotides match TRBD2. This receptor was taken from a woman in her late teens or twenties in good health. Sequenced material: memory (CD45RO+) T cells sorted from blood. CDR3 residues: CSVLNGGTSVYNEQFF. Here the CDR3 DNA reads TGCAGTGTTTTAAACGGCGGGACTAGCGTTTACAATGAGCAGTTCTTC.